The 13 T cell receptor beta chains presented below share a single source sample, sequenced in a study of T cells in women clearing cervical HPV infection (dated by TCRdb to between 2017 and 2018). The method behind the library was the immunoSEQ multiplex PCR assay. The immuneACCESS repertoire file appears here via TCRdb, limited to in-frame rearrangements. These files lack a portion of the clones; in checked studies, under half of the deficit traces to unresolved V genes, and the cause of the others is not known. Per the sample table, the count is over 45,000 clones. More than 0.8% of the sample comes from the top ten. The sequencing sample was made of blood buffy coat. The receptor set was obtained from a woman between 18 and 70 years old with a cervical HPV16 infection that either progressed to CIN3+ or cleared (not recorded which).

A word on this clone: The read comes to an end 3 residues before the CDR3 does, leaving the germline J gene to fill in the end. This sequence joins TRBV9 and TRBJ2-1; D ambiguous. In germline, CDR1 is SGDLS, CDR2 YYNGEE. The V end was cut by 3 bases, the J end by 6 bases, with 7 bases between. The CDR3 runs to 12 residues. This CDR3 reads CASSGNSNEQFF. The part of the CDR3 DNA that was read is TGTGCCAGCAGCGGGAACAGCAATGAG.

Note on this clone: The CDR3 is cut off 3 residues early in the read; its end comes from the germline J gene. This chain joins TRBV11-1 and TRBJ2-7; D is unresolved. The CDR3 is 14 amino acids. Germline-derived CDR1 and CDR2 are SGHAT and FQDESV (reference sequence). The V end lost 2 bases, the J end lost 0 bases, and 8 bases lay between the germline ends. CDR3 sequence: CASSLQASSYEQYF. The CDR3 DNA, read in part, is TGTGCCAGCAGCTTACAGGCTTCCTCCTACGAG. Based on the CDR3 plus reference TRBV11-1 and TRBJ2-7, the full variable domain is EAEVAQSPRYKITEKSQAVAFWCDPISGHATLYWYRQILGQGPELLVQFQDESVVDDSQLPKDRFSAERLKGVDSTLKIQPAELGDSAMYLCASSLQASSYEQYFGPGTRLTVT.

With respect to this clone: The read halts 3 residues ahead of the CDR3 end, with the missing end drawn from the germline J gene. The chain carries TRBV5-1 and TRBJ2-1, with 11 nucleotides matching TRBD2. The CDR3 loop spans 16 amino acids. Looked up from germline, CDR1 is SGHRS and CDR2 is YFSETQ. Losses at the gene ends were 2 bases for V and 9 bases for J; bases not matched to a gene: 10. The chain's CDR3 is CASSLSLAGATGEQFF. CDR3 DNA, as far as it was read: TGCGCCAGCAGCTTATCACTAGCGGGGGCGACGGGTGAG.

Concerning this clone: Coverage ceases 3 residues before the CDR3 finishes, and the germline J gene fills in the end. The chain carries TRBV5-1 and TRBJ1-2; D is perhaps TRBD1 (6 bases). V was shortened by 1 base and J by 4 bases, with 17 bases between the two germline ends. CDR3 size: 16 residues. Germline CDR1 and CDR2: SGHRS and YFSETQ. The chain's CDR3 is CASSLKMARGFYGYTF. CDR3 DNA, as far as it was read: TGCGCCAGCAGCTTGAAAATGGCGAGGGGGTTCTATGGC.

CDR3 in amino acids: CASSPPRAPTDTQYF. The sequenced CDR3 bases are TGTGCCAGCAGTCCCCCGAGAGCCCCCACAGATACG. The rearrangement links TRBV28 to TRBJ2-3; no reliable D call. The observed sequence ends 3 residues before the CDR3 terminus, with the missing tail filled in from the germline J gene. This CDR3 is 15 amino acids long. The germline V gene encodes CDR1 MDHEN and CDR2 SYDVKM. Trimming shortened V by 5 bases and J by 2 bases, and 14 bases separated the two germline ends. Filled out from reference TRBV28 and TRBJ2-3, the complete variable domain reads DVKVTQSSRYLVKRTGEKVFLECVQDMDHENMFWYRQDPGLGLRLIYFSYDVKMKEKGDIPEGYSVSREKKERFSLILESASTNQTSMYLCASSPPRAPTDTQYFGPGTRLTVL.

Turning to this clone: The CDR3 end lies 3 residues beyond the end of the read and is filled in from the germline J gene. The chain couples TRBV28 to TRBJ1-2, with 7 bases matching TRBD1. Germline V gene sequence: CDR1 MDHEN, CDR2 SYDVKM. The CDR3 has 14 residues. The sequenced CDR3 bases are TGTGCCAGCAGTTTTCTCGACAGGGTTAATCGC. Its translation is CASSFLDRVNR. The CDR3 as a whole reads CASSFLDRVNRYTF.

Comments on this clone: The read halts 3 residues ahead of the CDR3 end, with the missing end drawn from the germline J gene. The chain combines TRBV9 with TRBJ2-2; tentative D call: TRBD1 (6 bases). The CDR3 covers 12 residues. CDR1 and CDR2 (germline): SGDLS, YYNGEE. The DNA read from the CDR3 is TGTGCCAGCAGCGGTACAGGGTCACCG. It translates to CASSGTGSP. The entire CDR3 is CASSGTGSPLFF.

As to this clone: The sequence runs out 3 residues before the end of the CDR3; the remainder is reconstructed from the germline J gene. The gene calls are TRBV5-1 and TRBJ2-3; 11 nucleotides line up with TRBD2. V trimming: 0 bases; J trimming: 1 base; junction bases outside the gene matches: 1. CDR3 length: 16 residues. The germline V gene encodes CDR1 SGHRS and CDR2 YFSETQ. This chain's CDR3 is CASSLGLAGRTDTQYF. The covered CDR3 bases are TGCGCCAGCAGCTTGGGACTAGCGGGGCGCACAGATACG.

Comments on this clone: The observed sequence ends 3 residues before the CDR3 terminus, with the missing tail filled in from the germline J gene. This rearrangement joins TRBV7-2 to TRBJ1-4; D ambiguous. This CDR3 is built from 13 residues. V lost 3 bases and J 5 bases, leaving 7 bases between the germline ends. Per germline, CDR1 SGHTA and CDR2 FQGNSA. CDR3: CASSFGGNEKLFF. The part of the CDR3 DNA that was read is TGTGCCAGCAGCTTCGGAGGGAATGAAAAA.

Concerning this clone: The sequence runs out 3 residues before the end of the CDR3; the remainder is reconstructed from the germline J gene. The rearrangement joins TRBV5-1 to TRBJ2-3, with 7 bases that match TRBD1. Unmatched junction bases numbered 9, after V lost 6 bases and J lost 2 bases. The CDR3 consists of 15 residues. CDR1 and CDR2 from the germline V gene are SGHRS and YFSETQ. The CDR3 sequence is CASTLRGGTTDTQYF. CDR3 bases read: TGCGCCAGCACCCTCCGAGGGGGCACCACAGATACG.

For this clone: The read ends 3 residues before the CDR3 terminus; that terminus is restored from the germline J gene. The chain carries TRBV28 and TRBJ1-3, with TRBD1 as a possible D gene (6 bases). The CDR3 has 13 amino acids. The V gene's germline CDR1 is MDHEN and CDR2 SYDVKM. The V gene lost 5 bases and the J gene lost 9 bases, with 14 bases spanning the gap. The CDR3 loop reads CASSGQPWSTIYF. Incomplete CDR3 DNA: TGTGCCAGCAGTGGACAGCCGTGGAGCACC. Full variable domain (rest looked up from reference TRBV28 and TRBJ1-3): DVKVTQSSRYLVKRTGEKVFLECVQDMDHENMFWYRQDPGLGLRLIYFSYDVKMKEKGDIPEGYSVSREKKERFSLILESASTNQTSMYLCASSGQPWSTIYFGEGSWLTVV.

The CDR3 loop is CASSFRGVGGELFF. CDR3 bases read: TGTGCCAGCAGTTTCCGGGGGGTCGGGGGGGAG. The rearrangement uses TRBV2 and TRBJ2-2; TRBD2 agrees at 7 bases. The read terminates 3 residues ahead of where the CDR3 ends, so the germline J gene completes it. This CDR3 region has 14 residues. Germline V gene data show CDR1 as SNHLY and CDR2 as FYNNEI. After removal of 5 bases from V and 8 bases from J, the junction contained 8 bases not matched to a gene. The entire variable domain, with the rest obtained from reference TRBV2 and TRBJ2-2, is as follows: EPEVTQTPSHQVTQMGQEVILRCVPISNHLYFYWYRQILGQKVEFLVSFYNNEISEKSEIFDDQFSVERPDGSNFTLKIRSTKLEDSAMYFCASSFRGVGGELFFGEGSRLTVL.

Note on this clone: The observed sequence ends 3 residues before the CDR3 terminus, with the missing tail filled in from the germline J gene. The chain recombines TRBV28 with TRBJ1-2; D ambiguous. The length of the CDR3 is 12 residues. CDR1 MDHEN and CDR2 SYDVKM come from the germline V gene. Trimming removed 4 bases at V and 5 bases at J, with 8 bases between. CDR3 DNA, as far as it was read: TGTGCCAGCAGTTCTGCGGGGTATGGC. Amino acid sequence: CASSSAGYG. The entire CDR3 protein reads CASSSAGYGYTF.